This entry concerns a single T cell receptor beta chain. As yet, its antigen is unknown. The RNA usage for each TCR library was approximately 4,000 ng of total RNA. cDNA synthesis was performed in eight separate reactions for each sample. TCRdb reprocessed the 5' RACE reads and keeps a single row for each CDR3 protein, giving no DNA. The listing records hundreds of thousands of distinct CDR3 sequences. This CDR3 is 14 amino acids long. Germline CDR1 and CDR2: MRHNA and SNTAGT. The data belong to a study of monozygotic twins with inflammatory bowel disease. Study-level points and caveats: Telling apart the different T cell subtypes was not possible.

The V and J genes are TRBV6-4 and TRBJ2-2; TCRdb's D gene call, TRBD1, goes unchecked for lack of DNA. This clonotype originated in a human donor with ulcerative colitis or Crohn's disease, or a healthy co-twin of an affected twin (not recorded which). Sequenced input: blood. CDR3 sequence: CASSAQGNTGELFF.